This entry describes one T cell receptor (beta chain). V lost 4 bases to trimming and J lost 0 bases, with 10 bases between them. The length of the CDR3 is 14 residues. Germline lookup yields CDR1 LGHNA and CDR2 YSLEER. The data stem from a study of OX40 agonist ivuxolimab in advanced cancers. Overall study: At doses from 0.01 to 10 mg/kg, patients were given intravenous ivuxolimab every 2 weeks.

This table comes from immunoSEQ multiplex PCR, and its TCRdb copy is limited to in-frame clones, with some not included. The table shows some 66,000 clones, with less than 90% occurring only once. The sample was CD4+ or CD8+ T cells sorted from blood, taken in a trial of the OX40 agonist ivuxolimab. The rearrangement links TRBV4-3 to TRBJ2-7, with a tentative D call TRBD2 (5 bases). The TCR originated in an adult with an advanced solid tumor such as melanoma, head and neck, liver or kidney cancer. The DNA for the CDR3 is TGCGCCAGCAGCCGGACTCTAAGCTCCTACGAGCAGTACTTC. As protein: CASSRTLSSYEQYF.